The 20 T cell receptor beta chains below were found in one sample sequenced in a study of blood T cell repertoires in COVID-19. Clones were sequenced by immunoSEQ multiplex PCR, and TCRdb holds only the in-frame ones, with some missing. Found here are roughly 62,000 clones, roughly 79% of them singletons; the top ten hold approximately 3.4%. Material for sequencing was peripheral blood. All receptors derive from a man aged 55-75 years with acute or convalescent COVID-19.

This clone was found once. The rearrangement links TRBV30 to TRBJ1-3, with a weak D call TRBD1 (6 bases). The CDR3 consists of 14 residues. V lost 3 bases and J 0 bases, leaving 9 bases between the germline ends. The germline V gene encodes CDR1 GTSNPN and CDR2 SVGIG (reference sequence). The CDR3 spells CAWRIGGSGNTIYF. As DNA, the CDR3 is TGTGCCTGGAGAATAGGGGGCTCTGGAAACACCATATATTTT.

CDR3 DNA: TGTGCCAGCAGCTCCGGACTAGCGGGGGGTAATGAGCAGTTCTTC. Translating gives CASSSGLAGGNEQFF. This chain uses TRBV11-3 with TRBJ2-1, with 14 bases that match TRBD2. The CDR3 is 15 amino acids. V gave up 4 bases and J gave up 7 bases; unmatched junction bases: 3. Germline CDR1 and CDR2: SGHNT and YENEEA.

The chain links TRBV28 to TRBJ1-1, with 8 bases aligning to TRBD1. The CDR3 covers 14 residues. Germline assignment: CDR1 MDHEN and CDR2 SYDVKM. V lost 6 bases to trimming and J lost 3 bases; unmatched junction nucleotides: 6. Here the CDR3 reads CASRVGQDYTEAFF. In nucleotides, the CDR3 is TGTGCCAGCAGGGTGGGACAGGACTACACTGAAGCTTTCTTT.

The chain recombines TRBV5-4 with TRBJ1-2; TRBD1 matches at 7 bases. The V gene's germline CDR1 is SGHNT and CDR2 YYREEE (reference sequence). CDR3 size: 14 residues. V was clipped by 4 bases and J by 5 bases; unmatched bases: 8. The CDR3 sequence is CASSLTGTAYGYTF. The CDR3, as DNA: TGTGCCAGCAGCCTGACCGGGACAGCGTATGGCTACACCTTC.

The gene calls are TRBV7-2 and TRBJ2-5; 9 bases align to TRBD2. Germline V gives CDR1 SGHTA, CDR2 FQGNSA. V was clipped by 0 bases and J by 1 base; unmatched bases: 6. This CDR3 has 17 amino acids. In nucleotides, the CDR3 is TGTGCCAGCAGCTTAGCGGCTAGCGGGGCCCCCCAAGAGACCCAGTACTTC. This translates into CASSLAASGAPQETQYF.

The chain carries TRBV6-1 and TRBJ2-5, with D perhaps TRBD2 (5 bases). In germline, CDR1 is MNHNS, CDR2 SASEGT. With 3 bases removed from V and 5 bases from J, the gap between germline ends came to 13 bases. The CDR3 extends over 14 amino acids. The DNA for the CDR3 is TGTGCCAGCAGTGACGGCGGGTTTGGGGAGACCCAGTACTTC. Its translation is CASSDGGFGETQYF.

The chain employs TRBV5-1 and TRBJ1-1; perhaps TRBD1 as D (6 bases). V lost 4 bases and J 6 bases, leaving 16 bases between the germline ends. The CDR3 covers 14 residues. Germline CDR1 reads SGHRS; CDR2 reads YFSETQ. The CDR3 DNA sequence: TGCGCCAGCAGCCGCACAACAGGGCCGCCTGAAGCTTTCTTT. It yields the protein CASSRTTGPPEAFF.

CDR3 protein: CASSRTTGVPNEQFF. The CDR3 DNA reads as TGTGCCAGTAGCAGGACGACAGGGGTCCCCAATGAGCAGTTCTTC. The J gene is TRBJ2-1, the V gene TRBV19; 8 positions match TRBD1. V lost 6 bases, J lost 6 bases, and 10 bases stayed unmatched. The V gene's germline CDR1 is LNHDA and CDR2 SQIVND (reference sequence). The CDR3 contains 15 residues.

V and J are TRBV18 and TRBJ2-7; 7 bases agree with TRBD1. The CDR3 spans 14 residues. The V gene end was trimmed by 6 bases and the J gene end by 7 bases; junction bases not matched to a gene: 12. The germline V gene has CDR1 KGHSH and CDR2 LQKENI. CDR3 DNA sequence: TGTGCCAGCTCTTCGGGACAGTTCACCGGGGAGCAGTACTTC. Protein product: CASSSGQFTGEQYF.

V and J are TRBV5-4 and TRBJ1-2; D is unclear. The CDR3 is 15 residues long. The ends were cut back, 6 bases at V and 3 bases at J, with 18 bases in the middle. In germline, CDR1 is SGHNT, CDR2 YYREEE (reference sequence). The CDR3 DNA follows: TGTGCCAGCAACGGCGGAGGGCGGGTAGACTATGGCTACACCTTC. It encodes CASNGGGRVDYGYTF.

The rearrangement uses TRBV7-9 and TRBJ1-4; TRBD1 agrees at 8 bases. V lost 5 bases, J lost 5 bases, and 7 bases stayed unmatched. Per the germline V gene, CDR1 is SEHNR and CDR2 is FQNEAQ (reference sequence). The CDR3 extends over 15 amino acids. CDR3 loop: CASSVQGATNEKLFF. CDR3 coding DNA: TGTGCCAGCAGCGTGCAGGGGGCCACAAATGAAAAACTGTTTTTT. Complete variable domain (other parts from reference TRBV7-9 and TRBJ1-4): DTGVSQNPRHKITKRGQNVTFRCDPISEHNRLYWYRQTLGQGPEFLTYFQNEAQLEKSRLLSDRFSAERPKGSFSTLEIQRTEQGDSAMYLCASSVQGATNEKLFFGSGTQLSVL.

This chain joins TRBV28 and TRBJ1-3; D ambiguous. The CDR3 length is 14 residues. The germline CDR1 and CDR2 sequences are MDHEN and SYDVKM. V was clipped by 8 bases and J by 1 base, with 12 bases between them. CDR3 DNA sequence: TGTGCCAGCCGACTCACGCCATCTGGAAACACCATATATTTT. It codes for CASRLTPSGNTIYF.

The rearrangement links TRBV18 to TRBJ1-3; TRBD1 matches at 9 bases. V shed 2 bases, J shed 0 bases, and the junction held 14 bases outside the gene matches. Germline V lookup: CDR1 KGHSH, CDR2 LQKENI. This CDR3 spans 20 amino acids. For the CDR3, the DNA is TGTGCCAGCTCACCAAGTCCGGGACAGGGAAGGACGGGCTCTGGAAACACCATATATTTT. It translates to CASSPSPGQGRTGSGNTIYF.

This sequence joins TRBV7-3 and TRBJ1-1, with 9 nucleotides matching TRBD1. Trimming cost V 3 bases and J 10 bases; bases outside gene matches: 6. Germline-derived CDR1 and CDR2 are SGHTA and FQGTGA. The CDR3 extends over 13 amino acids. The CDR3: CASSLTGTGTAFF. The DNA of the CDR3 is TGTGCCAGCAGCTTGACCGGGACAGGGACAGCTTTCTTT.

The genes are TRBV18 and TRBJ2-1, with 9 bases aligning to TRBD1. The CDR3 has 16 amino acids. Germline CDR1 reads KGHSH; CDR2 reads LQKENI. Trimming took 2 bases from V and 0 from J; bases not matched to a gene: 2. CDR3 DNA sequence: TGTGCCAGCTCACCAACAGGGGGCAGCTCCTACAATGAGCAGTTCTTC. Translating gives CASSPTGGSSYNEQFF.

The rearrangement joins TRBV4-2 to TRBJ2-3; D is perhaps TRBD2 (7 bases). The V end lost 1 base, the J end lost 0 bases, and 23 bases lay between the germline ends. The CDR3 has 20 amino acids. In germline, CDR1 is LGHNA, CDR2 YNFKEQ. The CDR3 is CASSQVPSGGGRLSTDTQYF. The CDR3, as DNA: TGTGCCAGCAGCCAAGTCCCCTCTGGGGGGGGGCGATTGAGCACAGATACGCAGTATTTT.

This sequence joins TRBV6-6 and TRBJ1-3, with 9 nucleotides matching TRBD1. V dropped 5 bases and J dropped 5; count of bases not matched to a gene: 7. This CDR3 comprises 15 residues. The germline CDR1 and CDR2 sequences are MNHNY and SVGAGI (reference sequence). The CDR3 region is CASSLSGQGRNTIYF. CDR3 sequence (DNA): TGTGCCAGCAGTCTATCTGGACAGGGGAGAAACACCATATATTTT.

V and J are TRBV5-1 and TRBJ2-3; D is unclear. Trimming took off 1 base at V and 0 bases at J, with 3 bases between the two ends. CDR3 length: 13 amino acids. From germline, CDR1 is SGHRS and CDR2 YFSETQ. CDR3 loop: CASSLSSTDTQYF. In DNA form, the CDR3 reads TGCGCCAGCAGCTTGAGCAGCACAGATACGCAGTATTTT.

The V call is TRBV10-3, the J call TRBJ2-1; 9 nucleotides align to TRBD1. The V gene end was trimmed by 2 bases and the J gene end by 4 bases; junction bases not matched to a gene: 6. Per germline, CDR1 ENHRY and CDR2 SYGVKD. The length of the CDR3 is 16 residues. CDR3 DNA sequence: TGTGCCATCAGTGAGGGTGGGACAGGGCGTTACAATGAGCAGTTCTTC. It translates to CAISEGGTGRYNEQFF.

This chain connects TRBV18 to TRBJ2-5, with D possibly matching TRBD1 (5 bases). Germline-derived CDR1 and CDR2 are KGHSH and LQKENI. The CDR3 contains 13 residues. The V end lost 5 bases, the J end lost 2 bases, and 9 bases lay between the germline ends. The DNA for the CDR3 is TGTGCCAGCTCAGCCGACAGACAAGAGACCCAGTACTTC. This gives the protein CASSADRQETQYF. The variable domain in full, completed from reference TRBV18 and TRBJ2-5, reads NAGVMQNPRHLVRRRGQEARLRCSPMKGHSHVYWYRQLPEEGLKFMVYLQKENIIDESGMPKERFSAEFPKEGPSILRIQQVVRGDSAAYFCASSADRQETQYFGPGTRLLVL.